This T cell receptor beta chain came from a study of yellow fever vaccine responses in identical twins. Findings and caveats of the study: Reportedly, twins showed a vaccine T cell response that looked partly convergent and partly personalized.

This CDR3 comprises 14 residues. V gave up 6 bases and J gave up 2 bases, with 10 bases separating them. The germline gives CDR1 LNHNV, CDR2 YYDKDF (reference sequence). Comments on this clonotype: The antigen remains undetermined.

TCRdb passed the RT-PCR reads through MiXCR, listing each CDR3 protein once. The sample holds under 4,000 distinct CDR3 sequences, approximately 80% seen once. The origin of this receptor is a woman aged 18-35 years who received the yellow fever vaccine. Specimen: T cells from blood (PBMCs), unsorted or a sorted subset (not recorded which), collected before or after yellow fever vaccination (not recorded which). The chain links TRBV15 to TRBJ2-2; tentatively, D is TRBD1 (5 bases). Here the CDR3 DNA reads TGTGCCACCAGGAGTCAGGGAAACACCGGGGAGCTGTTTTTT. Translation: CATRSQGNTGELFF.